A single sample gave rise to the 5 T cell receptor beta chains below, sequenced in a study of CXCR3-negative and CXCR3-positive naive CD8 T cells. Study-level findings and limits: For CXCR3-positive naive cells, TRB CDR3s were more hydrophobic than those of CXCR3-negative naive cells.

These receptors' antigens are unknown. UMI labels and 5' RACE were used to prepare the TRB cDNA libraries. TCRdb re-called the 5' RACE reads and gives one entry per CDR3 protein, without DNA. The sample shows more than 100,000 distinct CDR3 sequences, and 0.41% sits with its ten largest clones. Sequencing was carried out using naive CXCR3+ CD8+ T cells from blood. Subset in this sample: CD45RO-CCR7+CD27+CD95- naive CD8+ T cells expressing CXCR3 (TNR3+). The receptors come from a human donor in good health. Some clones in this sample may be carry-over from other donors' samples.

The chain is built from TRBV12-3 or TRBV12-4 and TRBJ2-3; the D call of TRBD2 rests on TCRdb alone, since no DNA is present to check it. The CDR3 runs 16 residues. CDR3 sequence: CASRPRGTGLTDTQYF.

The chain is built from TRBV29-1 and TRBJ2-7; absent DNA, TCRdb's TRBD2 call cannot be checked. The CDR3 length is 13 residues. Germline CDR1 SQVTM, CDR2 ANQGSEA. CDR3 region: CSVTDSVDYEQYF.

CDR3 region: CASSLGQRGTYQETQYF. The V call is TRBV5-1, the J call TRBJ2-5; TCRdb gives TRBD2 as the D gene, but with no DNA this cannot be confirmed. The CDR3 consists of 17 residues. The germline V gene encodes CDR1 SGHRS and CDR2 YFSETQ.

The CDR3 protein is CASSKTGYYNSPLHF. This sequence joins TRBV7-6 and TRBJ1-6; TCRdb names TRBD1, which stays unverified in the absence of DNA. This CDR3 comprises 15 residues. The germline V gene has CDR1 SGHVS and CDR2 FNYEAQ.

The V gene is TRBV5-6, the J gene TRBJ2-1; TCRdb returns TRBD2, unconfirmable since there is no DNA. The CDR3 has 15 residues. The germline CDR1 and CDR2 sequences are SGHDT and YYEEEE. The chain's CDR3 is CASSLVGGSNNEQFF.